This T cell receptor (beta chain) was identified during a study of cytomegalovirus exposure and HLA in healthy donors. Across the study: Clustering assigned approximately 78% of the approximately 370 genotyped donors to the Caucasian-associated ancestry cluster.

Both 60 Vbeta primers and 13 Jbeta primers went into the PCR. Profiling relied on immunoSEQ multiplex PCR, and the TCRdb table lists in-frame clones only, not all of them. The repertoire has some 180,000 clones, 70% to 85% of them found once; the top ten carry about 4.6%. V was clipped by 5 bases and J by 4 bases; unmatched bases: 5. CDR1 SGHTA and CDR2 FQGNSA come from the germline V gene. The CDR3 runs to 14 residues. Whole-study results and caveats: What a later analysis reportedly showed was that an Asian-associated ancestry cluster had fewer N-insertions than the 666-donor mean. Researchers catalogued some 160 TCR beta chains as cytomegalovirus-associated. Both high specificity and high sensitivity reportedly marked the classifier's diagnosis of cytomegalovirus status.

This clone was observed a few times. Its antigen is as yet unknown. The sequence came from a woman between 25 and 40 years old in good health and CMV-seropositive. The V call is TRBV7-2, the J call TRBJ2-3; TRBD1 agrees at 8 bases. The material sequenced was PBMCs. The CDR3 reads CASSGQGRADTQYF. CDR3 coding DNA: TGTGCCAGCAGCGGACAGGGTAGGGCAGATACGCAGTATTTT.